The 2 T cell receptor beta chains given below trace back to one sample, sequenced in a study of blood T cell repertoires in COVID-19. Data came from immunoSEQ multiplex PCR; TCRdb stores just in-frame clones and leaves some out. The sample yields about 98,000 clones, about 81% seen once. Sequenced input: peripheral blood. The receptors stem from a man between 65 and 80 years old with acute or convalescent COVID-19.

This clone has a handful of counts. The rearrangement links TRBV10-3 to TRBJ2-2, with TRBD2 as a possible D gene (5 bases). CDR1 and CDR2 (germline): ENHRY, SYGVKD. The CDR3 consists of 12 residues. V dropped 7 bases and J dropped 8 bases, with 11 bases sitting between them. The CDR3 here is CAIIGVRGELFF. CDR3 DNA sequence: TGTGCCATCATCGGGGTGAGGGGGGAGCTGTTTTTT.

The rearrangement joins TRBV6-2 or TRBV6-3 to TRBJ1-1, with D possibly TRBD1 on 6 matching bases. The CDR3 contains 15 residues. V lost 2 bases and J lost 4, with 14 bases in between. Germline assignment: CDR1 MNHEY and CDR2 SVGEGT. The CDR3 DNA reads TGTGCCAGCAGTTACGAGGCCAGGGGTTCCACTGAAGCTTTCTTT. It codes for CASSYEARGSTEAFF.